Shown below are 3 T cell receptor beta chains from a single sample sequenced in a study of T cell clonality in common variable immunodeficiency. Some clones are missing from TCRdb's copy, which holds only in-frame ones; the method was immunoSEQ multiplex PCR. Listed for the sample are 35,000 to 50,000 clones, none seen a single time. The sample taken for sequencing was peripheral blood mononuclear cells. The receptor source for this set is a person aged 18 to 75 in good health.

This clone was seen repeatedly, ten times or more. Read sequence stops 3 residues before the CDR3 end, and the germline J gene provides the missing end. The chain combines TRBV28 with TRBJ1-1, with D maybe TRBD1 (6 bases). Trimming took 4 bases from V and 3 from J, leaving 12 bases between them. From germline, CDR1 is MDHEN and CDR2 SYDVKM. The CDR3 spans 14 residues. The CDR3 bases that were read are TGTGCCAGCAGTTCCCACAGGGATTACACTGAA. Amino acid sequence: CASSSHRDYTE. In full, the CDR3 is CASSSHRDYTEAFF. The variable domain in full, completed from reference TRBV28 and TRBJ1-1, reads DVKVTQSSRYLVKRTGEKVFLECVQDMDHENMFWYRQDPGLGLRLIYFSYDVKMKEKGDIPEGYSVSREKKERFSLILESASTNQTSMYLCASSSHRDYTEAFFGQGTRLTVV.

This clone was recorded many times. The read comes to an end 3 residues before the CDR3 does, leaving the germline J gene to fill in the end. The chain is built from TRBV5-1 and TRBJ1-4; 12 bases match TRBD1. Per germline, CDR1 SGHRS and CDR2 YFSETQ. V was clipped by 0 bases and J by 10 bases; unmatched bases: 13. The CDR3 length is 18 residues. The DNA read from the CDR3 is TGCGCCAGCAGCTTGGACTGGAGGGGACAGGGGGCGTATGGAAAA. Translation: CASSLDWRGQGAYGK. The whole CDR3 sequence is CASSLDWRGQGAYGKLFF.

This clone occurred many times. The sequenced fragment ends 3 residues before the CDR3 boundary, so the rest is inferred from the germline J gene. The chain carries TRBV5-1 and TRBJ2-3; D might be TRBD1 (6 bases). From germline, CDR1 is SGHRS and CDR2 YFSETQ. Trimming left V 1 base short and J 4 bases short, with 13 bases between. The CDR3 contains 15 residues. CDR3 bases read: TGCGCCAGCAGCTTGACAGGGAATGAGGCAGATACG. This translates into CASSLTGNEADT. The whole CDR3 sequence reads CASSLTGNEADTQYF.